These 10 T cell receptor beta chains originate from one sample sequenced in a study of T cells in Graves' hyperthyroidism and ophthalmopathy. TCR beta CDR3 region amplification was performed from RNA transcripts. With the HTBI primer set, the TCR CDR3 went through a first round of RT-PCR. TCRdb itself ran the multiplex PCR reads through MiXCR, one entry per CDR3 protein. There are some 500,000 distinct CDR3 sequences in the sample; around a quarter occur only once, and about 11% lies in the top ten. Sequenced: blood. These receptors were obtained from a woman in her twenties or thirties with Graves' ophthalmopathy.

This clonotype was seen a few times. Given a much more abundant clone one base away, this may be a read error. V is TRBV19 and J is TRBJ2-2; TRBD1 might be the D (6 bases). Trimming took 5 bases from V and 7 from J, leaving 11 bases between them. The CDR3 length is 13 residues. The V gene's germline CDR1 is LNHDA and CDR2 SQIVND (reference sequence). The CDR3 protein is CASSPHRVGELFF. CDR3 nucleotide sequence: TGTGCCAGTAGTCCCCACAGGGTCGGGGAGCTGTTTTTT.

This clonotype appeared many times. This chain links TRBV30 with TRBJ2-5; D unclear. Between the trimmed V and J ends, which lost 0 bases and 5 bases, there was a span of 7 bases. From germline, CDR1 is GTSNPN and CDR2 SVGIG (reference sequence). CDR3 length equals 12 residues. The CDR3 loop is CAWSVIPETQYF. The CDR3 nucleotides are TGTGCCTGGAGTGTAATTCCGGAGACCCAGTACTTC.

This clonotype was seen at least ten times. The chain links TRBV29-1 to TRBJ1-1, with D uncertain. V shed 6 bases and J shed 2 bases, with 10 bases lying between them. The CDR3 contains 12 residues. Germline CDR1 and CDR2: SQVTM and ANQGSEA. The CDR3 is CSVGRANTEAFF. CDR3 sequence (DNA): TGCAGCGTGGGGAGGGCTAACACTGAAGCTTTCTTT.

The table lists this clonotype with many counts. CDR3 protein: CASSYLSSVNYEQYF. DNA for the CDR3: TGTGCCAGCAGTTACCTCTCCTCCGTTAACTACGAGCAGTACTTC. The V and J genes are TRBV6-5 and TRBJ2-7; no reliable D call. The V end was cut by 2 bases, the J end by 3 bases, with 14 bases between. The CDR3 is 15 amino acids. The germline gives CDR1 MNHEY, CDR2 SVGAGI.

In this sample, this clonotype turned up a few times. The genes are TRBV29-1 and TRBJ1-2; 8 bases are a match to TRBD1. CDR1 is SQVTM and CDR2 is ANQGSEA in the germline V gene. Trimming took 2 bases from V and 5 from J; bases not matched to a gene: 7. This CDR3 is built from 14 residues. The CDR3 region is CSVEPQGDDYGYTF. CDR3 DNA sequence: TGCAGCGTTGAACCACAGGGGGACGATTATGGCTACACCTTC.

This chain joins TRBV12-3 or TRBV12-4 and TRBJ1-6; D call uncertain. The CDR3 runs 16 residues. Trimming took 6 bases from V and 0 from J, leaving 12 bases between them. The CDR3 sequence is CASSIAGSSYNSPLHF. The CDR3 region has the DNA TGTGCCAGCAGCATAGCCGGAAGCTCCTATAATTCACCCCTCCACTTT.

This clonotype was detected only a few times. The chain is built from TRBV20-1 and TRBJ1-2; TRBD1 agrees at 7 bases. The V and J ends lost 5 bases and 4 bases, in that order; junction bases with no gene match: 7. Germline CDR1 reads DFQATT; CDR2 reads SNEGSKA (reference sequence). The CDR3 is 13 amino acids. CDR3: CSAVRGQSYGYTF. The CDR3 DNA follows: TGCAGTGCTGTAAGGGGACAGAGCTATGGCTACACCTTC.

About this clonotype itself: The junction differs from germline at one of its ends, possibly a read error. The CDR3 DNA follows: TGTGCCAGCAGTGACTCCCGGCTGAGTCAGCCCCAGCATTTT. Protein product: CASSDSRLSQPQHF. This sequence joins TRBV6-5 and TRBJ1-5; D remains unclear. The CDR3 is made up of 14 amino acids. Germline CDR1 and CDR2: MNHEY and SVGAGI.

The chain links TRBV28 to TRBJ2-2; 9 bases are a match to TRBD1. With V trimmed by 6 bases and J by 4 bases, 6 bases remained unmatched. The CDR3 runs to 15 residues. The germline CDR1 and CDR2 sequences are MDHEN and SYDVKM. The CDR3 DNA reads TGTGCCAGCAGATCGGGACAGGGTGTCACCGGGGAGCTGTTTTTT. Translated: CASRSGQGVTGELFF.

The genes are TRBV5-4 and TRBJ1-2; 7 nucleotides align to TRBD1. The CDR3 totals 14 residues. The germline V gene encodes CDR1 SGHNT and CDR2 YYREEE (reference sequence). Trimming removed 0 bases from V and 3 bases from J; junction bases left unmatched: 2. The CDR3 bases are TGTGCCAGCAGCTTGGAAGGGGGCTACTATGGCTACACCTTC. Protein product: CASSLEGGYYGYTF. Filled out from reference TRBV5-4 and TRBJ1-2, the complete variable domain reads ETGVTQSPTHLIKTRGQQVTLRCSSQSGHNTVSWYQQALGQGPQFIFQYYREEENGRGNFPPRFSGLQFPNYSSELNVNALELDDSALYLCASSLEGGYYGYTFGSGTRLTVV.